The rows below give T cell receptor beta chains drawn from one sample of a study of CD8+CD57+ T cells in acquired aplastic anemia. Using its own MiXCR run on the reads, TCRdb lists one record per CDR3 protein. The sample contains under 500,000 distinct CDR3 sequences, roughly a third of which appear only once. Sequenced: sorted CD4+, CD8+, or CD8+CD57+ T cells (not recorded which) from PBMCs. The receptors were gathered from a human donor with aplastic anemia. CDR3s include the opening cysteine and the closing phenylalanine or tryptophan. D genes are given only for firm matches. Clone size is stated in some rows and not others, as once, few, many or a class when expanded.

J | D | V | size | CDR3 | DNA
TRBJ2-1 | TRBD2 | TRBV19 | NA | CASIRTRGGEQFF | TGTGCCAGTATTAGGACTAGGGGAGGGGAGCAGTTCTTC
TRBJ1-2 | NA | TRBV30 | few | CAWSNGAGYGYTF | TGTGCCTGGAGTAATGGGGCTGGGTATGGCTACACCTTC
TRBJ2-2 | NA | TRBV25-1 | many | CASMGENTGELFF | TGTGCCAGCATGGGAGAGAACACCGGGGAGCTGTTTTTT
TRBJ1-2 | NA | TRBV10-3 | NA | CASSLSYRTSGYTF | TGTGCCAGCAGTTTGTCTTACAGGACGTCTGGCTACACCTTC
TRBJ2-7 | TRBD1 | TRBV7-3 | many | CASSFAGTGDLEQYF | TGTGCCAGCAGCTTCGCCGGGACAGGGGACCTTGAGCAGTACTTC
TRBJ1-1 | NA | TRBV15 | many | CATSTFGQTNSEAFF | TGTGCCACCAGCACGTTCGGACAGACGAACAGTGAAGCTTTCTTT
TRBJ2-7 | TRBD1 | TRBV5-1 | NA | CASSLRTGTGPYEQYF | TGCGCCAGCAGCCTTCGAACCGGGACAGGGCCTTACGAGCAGTACTTC
TRBJ2-3 | NA | TRBV2 | NA | CASSESRSGNSDTQYF | TGTGCCAGCAGTGAAAGTCGATCGGGGAACTCAGATACGCAGTATTTT
TRBJ2-7 | TRBD2 | TRBV10-3 | few | CASSPLSGTAYEQYF | TGTGCCAGCAGTCCCCTTAGCGGGACTGCTTACGAGCAGTACTTC
TRBJ2-7 | TRBD1 | TRBV29-1 | many | CSYRDRGTYEQYF | TGCAGCTACCGGGACAGGGGGACCTACGAGCAGTACTTC
TRBJ1-5 | NA | TRBV9 | NA | CASSVDWVMQPQHF | TGTGCCAGCAGCGTAGATTGGGTGATGCAGCCCCAGCATTTT
TRBJ2-2 | NA | TRBV15 | NA | CATSREQAGLSGELFF | TGTGCCACCAGCAGAGAACAGGCAGGGCTCTCCGGGGAGCTGTTTTTT
TRBJ1-1 | TRBD1 | TRBV7-9 | many | CASKLGQGAAVAFF | TGTGCCAGCAAACTGGGACAGGGGGCTGCGGTGGCTTTCTTT
TRBJ1-1 | TRBD1 | TRBV10-3 | many | CAISESVGGDMAFF | TGTGCCATCAGTGAGTCAGTAGGGGGCGATATGGCTTTCTTT
TRBJ1-3 | NA | TRBV19 | NA | CASSHGDSGNTTYF | TGTGCCAGCAGCCATGGTGACTCTGGAAACACCACATATTTT
TRBJ1-1 | NA | TRBV19 | many | CASSTDRDTEAFF | TGTGCCAGTAGCACGGACCGAGACACTGAAGCTTTCTTT
TRBJ1-5 | NA | TRBV2 | many | CASSVTDLYSNQPQHF | TGTGCCAGCAGTGTAACAGATCTTTATAGCAATCAGCCCCAGCATTTT
TRBJ2-1 | NA | TRBV9 | NA | CASSVNVYNEQFF | TGTGCCAGCAGCGTCAACGTCTACAATGAGCAGTTCTTC
TRBJ2-3 | TRBD2 | TRBV30 | NA | CAWSQRLAPRTQYF | TGTGCCTGGAGTCAACGACTAGCGCCCCGTACGCAGTATTTT
TRBJ1-1 | NA | TRBV9 | few | CASSLRARSTEAFF | TGTGCCAGCAGCTTGAGGGCGAGGAGCACTGAAGCTTTCTTT
TRBJ1-6 | TRBD1 | TRBV19 | NA | CAWSKGQGGLPLHF | TGTGCCTGGAGTAAAGGACAGGGGGGGTTACCCCTCCACTTT
TRBJ2-5 | NA | TRBV7-9 | NA | CASRAGSEETQYF | TGTGCCAGCAGAGCCGGGTCTGAGGAGACCCAGTACTTC
TRBJ2-7 | NA | TRBV6-2/TRBV6-3 | NA | CASSPPRGVGNEQYF | TGTGCCAGCAGTCCCCCTCGAGGAGTCGGTAACGAGCAGTACTTC
TRBJ2-7 | NA | TRBV2 | NA | CASSLGPGGHPYEQYF | TGTGCCAGCAGTTTAGGGCCCGGGGGACATCCCTACGAGCAGTACTTC
TRBJ2-7 | NA | TRBV6-1 | many | CASPLIDTYEQYF | TGTGCCAGCCCCCTCATTGATACCTACGAGCAGTACTTC
TRBJ2-1 | TRBD2 | TRBV11-2 | NA | CASSSSGGTYNEQFF | TGTGCCAGCAGCTCCAGCGGGGGGACATACAATGAGCAGTTCTTC
TRBJ2-6 | TRBD1 | TRBV19 | NA | CASSARTGAGANVLTF | TGTGCCAGTAGTGCGAGGACAGGGGCTGGGGCCAACGTCCTGACTTTC
TRBJ1-3 | NA | TRBV6-1 | once | CASILPGPSGNTIYF | TGTGCCAGCATTCTTCCGGGACCCTCTGGAAACACCATATATTTT
TRBJ1-4 | NA | TRBV4-1 | NA | CASSRDPAGGVVEKLFF | TGCGCCAGCAGCCGCGATCCCGCGGGGGGGGTGGTTGAAAAACTGTTTTTT
TRBJ1-2 | NA | TRBV10-3 | NA | CASSPGIFYGYTF | TGTGCCAGCAGCCCCGGGATTTTCTATGGCTACACCTTC
TRBJ2-1 | NA | TRBV6-1 | NA | CASGASSYNEQFF | TGTGCCAGCGGAGCAAGCTCCTACAATGAGCAGTTCTTC